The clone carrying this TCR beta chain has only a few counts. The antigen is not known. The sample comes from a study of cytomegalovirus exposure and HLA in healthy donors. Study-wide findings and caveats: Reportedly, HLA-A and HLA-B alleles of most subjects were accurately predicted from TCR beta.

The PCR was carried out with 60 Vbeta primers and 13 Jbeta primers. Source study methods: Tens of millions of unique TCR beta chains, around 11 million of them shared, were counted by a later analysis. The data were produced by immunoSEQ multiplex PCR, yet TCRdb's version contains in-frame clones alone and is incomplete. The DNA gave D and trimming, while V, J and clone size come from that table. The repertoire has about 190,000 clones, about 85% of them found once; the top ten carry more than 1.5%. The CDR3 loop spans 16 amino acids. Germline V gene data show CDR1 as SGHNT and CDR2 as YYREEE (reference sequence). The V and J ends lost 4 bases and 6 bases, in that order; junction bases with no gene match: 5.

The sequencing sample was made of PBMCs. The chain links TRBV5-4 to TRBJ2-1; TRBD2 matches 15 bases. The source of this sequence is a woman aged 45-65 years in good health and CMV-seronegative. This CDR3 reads CASSQGLAGGSNEQFF. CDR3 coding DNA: TGTGCCAGCAGCCAGGGACTAGCGGGGGGCTCCAATGAGCAGTTCTTC.